This TCR beta chain was profiled in a study of CD8+ T cells in alopecia areata. The overall study: Administration of oral tofacitinib to treated patients was at 5 to 10 mg twice daily.

This clone was detected only a few times. Investigators isolated RNA and reverse transcribed it into cDNA to act as the sequencing template. Measured with immunoSEQ multiplex PCR; TCRdb has only the in-frame clones, and not every one. The data contain about 120,000 clones, around 49% of them singletons. The authors sorted CD4+ and CD8+ T cells from PBMCs. The clonotype originates from a human donor with alopecia areata. This specimen was CD8+ T cells sorted from blood, taken at week 0.

The CDR3 protein is CASSDNLLAGDEQFF. CDR3 sequence (DNA): TGTGCCAGCAGCGACAACTTACTAGCGGGGGATGAGCAGTTCTTC. The chain carries TRBV7-9 and TRBJ2-1; 11 bases fit TRBD2. The germline V gene has CDR1 SEHNR and CDR2 FQNEAQ (reference sequence). The CDR3 covers 15 residues. V shed 5 bases and J 8 bases; nucleotides not matched to a gene: 8.